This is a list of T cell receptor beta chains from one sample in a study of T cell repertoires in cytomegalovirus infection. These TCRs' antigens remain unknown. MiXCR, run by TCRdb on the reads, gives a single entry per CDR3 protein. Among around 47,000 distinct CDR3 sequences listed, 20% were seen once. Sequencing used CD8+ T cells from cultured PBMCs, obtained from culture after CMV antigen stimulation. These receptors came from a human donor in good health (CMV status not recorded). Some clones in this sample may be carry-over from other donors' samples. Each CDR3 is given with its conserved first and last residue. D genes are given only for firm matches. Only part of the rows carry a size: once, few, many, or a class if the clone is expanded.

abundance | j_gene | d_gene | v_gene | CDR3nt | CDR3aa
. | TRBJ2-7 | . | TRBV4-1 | TGCGCCAGCAGCCAAGGGTGGCGGGGCGATTACGAGCAGTACTTC | CASSQGWRGDYEQYF
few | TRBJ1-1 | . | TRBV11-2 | TGTGCCAGCAGCACCAGTGGAGGGGCAACTGAAGCTTTCTTT | CASSTSGGATEAFF
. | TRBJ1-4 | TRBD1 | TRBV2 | TGTGCCAGCGAGATGGGACAGGGGCCAACAACTAATGAAAAACTGTTTTTT | CASEMGQGPTTNEKLFF
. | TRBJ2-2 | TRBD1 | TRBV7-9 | TGTGCCAGCACCAAGACAGGGGAAAACACCGGGGAGCTGTTTTTT | CASTKTGENTGELFF
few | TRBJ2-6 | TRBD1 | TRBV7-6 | TGTGCCAGCAGCTGGGACAGGCACTCTGGGGCCAACGTCCTGACTTTC | CASSWDRHSGANVLTF
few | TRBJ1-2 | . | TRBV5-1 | TGCGCCAGCAGCTTGTCCGGTGGTGATAACTATGGCTACACCTTC | CASSLSGGDNYGYTF
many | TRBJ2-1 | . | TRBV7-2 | TGTGCCAGCAGCTTAGGTAATGAGCAGTTCTTC | CASSLGNEQFF
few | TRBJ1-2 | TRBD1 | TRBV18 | TGTGCCAGCTCAACCGACAGGGAATTGGGCTACACCTTC | CASSTDRELGYTF
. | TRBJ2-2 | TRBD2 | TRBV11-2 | TGTGCCAGCAGGCGAGGGCTAGCGGTCACCGGGGAGCTGTTTTTT | CASRRGLAVTGELFF
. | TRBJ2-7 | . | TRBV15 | TGTGCCACCAGAGACCTGGGTGGCTCCTACGAGCAGTACTTC | CATRDLGGSYEQYF
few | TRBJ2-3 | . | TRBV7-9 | TGTGCCAGCAGTGATTTGGGGTCGGGGACACCTACAGATACGCAGTATTTT | CASSDLGSGTPTDTQYF
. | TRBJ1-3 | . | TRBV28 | TGTGCCAGCAGTTCCAGGGACAAAGGGCTGGGAAACACCATATATTTT | CASSSRDKGLGNTIYF
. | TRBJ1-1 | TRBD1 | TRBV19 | TGTGCCAGTAGTCTCGGGACAGGAGAGAGAGAAGCTTTCTTT | CASSLGTGEREAFF
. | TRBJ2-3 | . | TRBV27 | TGTGCCAGCAGTCTCCTCCGGAAACGTAGCACAGATACGCAGTATTTT | CASSLLRKRSTDTQYF
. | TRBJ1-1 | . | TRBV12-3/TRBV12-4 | TGTGCCAGCAGTTTGGGCAGTATGAACACTGAAGCTTTCTTT | CASSLGSMNTEAFF
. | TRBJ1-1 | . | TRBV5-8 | TGTGCCAGCAGCTTTGCAGTGAACACTGAAGCTTTCTTT | CASSFAVNTEAFF
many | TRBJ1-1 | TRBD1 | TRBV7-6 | TGTGCCAGCAGCTTACATCGGGACAGGGGGCATTTTGAAGCTTTCTTT | CASSLHRDRGHFEAFF
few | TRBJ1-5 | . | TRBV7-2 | TGTGCCAGCAGCTTATGGAACAATCAGCCCCAGCATTTT | CASSLWNNQPQHF
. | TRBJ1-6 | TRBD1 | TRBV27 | TGTGCCAGCAGTTACAGGGGACTAACCTATAATTCACCCCTCCACTTT | CASSYRGLTYNSPLHF
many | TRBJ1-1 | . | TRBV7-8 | TGTGCCAGCAGTTTTAATTCCGCTGAAGCTTTCTTT | CASSFNSAEAFF
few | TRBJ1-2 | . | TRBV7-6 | TGTGCCAGCAGCTTGGAGAAAGGGAGGTCTGATGGCTACACCTTC | CASSLEKGRSDGYTF
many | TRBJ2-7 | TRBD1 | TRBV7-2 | TGTGCCAGCAGCTTAAGGGACAGCCTCTACGAGCAGTACTTC | CASSLRDSLYEQYF
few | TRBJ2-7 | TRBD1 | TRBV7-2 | TGTGCCAGCAGAGCGTCTCTGGGACAGCGCGTCTCCTACGAGCAGTACTTC | CASRASLGQRVSYEQYF
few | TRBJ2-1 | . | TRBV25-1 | TGTGCCAGCAGTGGGTTGAGGACCTACAATGAGCAGTTCTTC | CASSGLRTYNEQFF
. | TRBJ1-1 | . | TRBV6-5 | TGTGCCAGCAGTTACATCGGCAACCTGAACACTGAAGCTTTCTTT | CASSYIGNLNTEAFF
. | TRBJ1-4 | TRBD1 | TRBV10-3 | TGTGCCATCAGTGAGACCCCCAGGGGGTCAAATGAAAAACTGTTTTTT | CAISETPRGSNEKLFF
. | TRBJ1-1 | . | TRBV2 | TGTGCCAGCGGCGGGAGTCAGGTGGAAGCTTTCTTT | CASGGSQVEAFF